This T cell receptor (beta chain) is from a study of blood T cell repertoires in COVID-19. V was pared by 0 bases and J by 0 bases, with 12 bases between. CDR1 and CDR2 from the germline V gene are LGHNA and YSLEER. This CDR3 has 17 amino acids. Assay: immunoSEQ multiplex PCR; the TCRdb copy retains only in-frame clones and omits some. The repertoire holds roughly 400,000 clones, approximately 87% seen once, with roughly 9.4% in the top ten. Sequencing was carried out using PBMCs or T cells enriched from blood (not recorded which). The chain is built from TRBV4-3 and TRBJ1-3; D uncertain. The TCR originated in a woman aged 45-60 years who had recovered from COVID-19. Written as DNA, the CDR3 is TGCGCCAGCAGCCAAGATCCCCAATTGAGCTCTGGAAACACCATATATTTT. As protein: CASSQDPQLSSGNTIYF.